The clone carrying this TCR beta chain was counted a few times. No antigen is known for it. This CDR3 is 13 amino acids long. V was pared by 1 base and J by 0 bases, with 2 bases between. Germline lookup yields CDR1 LNHDA and CDR2 SQIVND (reference sequence). Construction of TCR beta libraries relied on iRepertoire HTBI primers and on Arm-PCR targeting CDR3 regions. Each CDR3 protein gets one entry after TCRdb re-called the multiplex PCR reads with MiXCR. The profile shows some 470,000 distinct CDR3 sequences, roughly 21% of them singletons. This sample is part of a study of regulatory T cells in long-lasting Graves disease. Study-wide results and caveats: TRBV28, TRBJ1-2 and TRBJ2-5 were favored in persistent disease. Thyroid tissue was not studied; only peripheral blood was.

Noted time point: persistent/refractory GD, antithyroid drugs over 5 years with positive TRAb. RNA isolated from PBMCs was used to make the TCR library. A roughly 8.1-milliliter sample of peripheral blood was drawn into EDTA tubes. The receptor was isolated from a female donor with Graves disease. Specimen: peripheral blood mononuclear cells (PBMCs), collected when the disease was refractory, from a patient treated with antithyroid drugs. The chain employs TRBV19 and TRBJ2-3; D is ambiguous. The CDR3 spells CASSIGSTDTQYF. The CDR3 coding sequence is TGTGCCAGTAGTATAGGTAGCACAGATACGCAGTATTTT.